This T cell receptor (beta chain) is drawn from a study of blood T cell repertoires in COVID-19. Turning to the study itself: Acute-phase and convalescent COVID-19 samples originated in the United States, Italy and Spain.

The germline V gene encodes CDR1 SGHAT and CDR2 FQNNGV. The V and J ends lost 3 bases and 5 bases respectively, with 13 bases between them. CDR3 length: 15 amino acids. The table came from immunoSEQ multiplex PCR; TCRdb's copy has only in-frame clones and leaves some out. The table includes roughly 70,000 clones, 85% to 90% detected once. This chain uses TRBV11-2 with TRBJ2-2, with D possibly TRBD1 on 6 matching bases. The source of this sequence is a human donor in a cohort sampled during active COVID-19. Input material: peripheral blood. The CDR3 loop reads CASSFQGSWTGELFF. Written as DNA, the CDR3 is TGTGCCAGCAGCTTCCAGGGGTCATGGACCGGGGAGCTGTTTTTT.